Listed here are 20 T cell receptor beta chains from one sample, sequenced in a study of blood T cells in healthy people across ages. Primers used in a second PCR of roughly 6 to 12 cycles were a sample-barcoded 5' primer and a J-beta primer mix. TCRdb redid the calling of the 5' RACE reads with MiXCR, one entry per CDR3 protein. The sample shows approximately 1,000,000 distinct CDR3 sequences, roughly 45% of them seen only once. Source material: blood. These TCRs come from a woman between 55 and 75 years old in good health.

The chain uses TRBV9 and TRBJ2-5; D is unclear. CDR1 and CDR2 (germline): SGDLS, YYNGEE. Between the trimmed V and J ends, which lost 0 bases and 7 bases, there was a span of 10 bases. CDR3 size: 13 residues. This CDR3 reads CASSVGRFATQYF. The CDR3 DNA is TGTGCCAGCAGCGTAGGTAGATTTGCGACCCAGTACTTC.

The V call is TRBV20-1, the J call TRBJ2-1; 8 bases match TRBD2. This CDR3 is 16 amino acids long. Looked up from germline, CDR1 is DFQATT and CDR2 is SNEGSKA (reference sequence). V was clipped by 2 bases and J by 6 bases; unmatched bases: 12. DNA for the CDR3: TGCAGTGCTAGACCCCCGACTAGCGCGACCCCCAATGAGCAGTTCTTC. Translating it yields CSARPPTSATPNEQFF.

This chain links TRBV20-1 with TRBJ1-1; no reliable D call. The V end was cut by 3 bases, the J end by 0 bases, with 11 bases between. Germline V gene sequence: CDR1 DFQATT, CDR2 SNEGSKA (reference sequence). The CDR3 sequence is 14 residues long. The chain's CDR3 is CSARRSGMNTEAFF. CDR3 sequence (DNA): TGCAGTGCTAGGAGGTCGGGAATGAACACTGAAGCTTTCTTT.

The genes are TRBV28 and TRBJ2-1, with D uncertain. V lost 3 bases and J lost 7, with 13 bases in between. The CDR3 totals 14 residues. CDR1 is MDHEN, CDR2 SYDVKM, per germline. CDR3 sequence reads: CASSFRRLGNEQFF. In nucleotides, the CDR3 is TGTGCCAGCAGTTTCAGGCGGTTAGGGAATGAGCAGTTCTTC.

This clonotype was seen ten or more times. The chain joins TRBV5-1 to TRBJ1-5; D perhaps matches TRBD1 (6 bases). With 3 bases removed from V and 6 bases from J, the gap between germline ends came to 10 bases. This CDR3 region has 13 residues. Germline assignment: CDR1 SGHRS and CDR2 YFSETQ. The CDR3 DNA follows: TGCGCCAGCAGCTCACAGGGTGGTCAGCCCCAGCATTTT. Protein product: CASSSQGGQPQHF.

The sample holds one count of this clonotype. The V call is TRBV20-1, the J call TRBJ2-5, with TRBD2 identical over 7 bases. The DNA end lines up better with TRBJ2-7; the J call may be wrong. The CDR3 is 14 amino acids. Looked up from germline, CDR1 is DFQATT and CDR2 is SNEGSKA (reference sequence). The DNA for the CDR3 is TGCAGTGCACGGCCGCAGCGGGACTCCTACGAGCAGTACTTC. Translating it yields CSARPQRDSYEQYF.

This rearrangement joins TRBV7-8 to TRBJ2-3; 12 bases map to TRBD2. Trimming took 0 bases from V and 5 from J; bases not matched to a gene: 3. Looked up from germline, CDR1 is SGHVS and CDR2 is FQNEAQ. This CDR3 is built from 16 residues. The CDR3, as DNA: TGTGCCAGCAGCTTAGCCCCGGGACTAGCGGGAGATACGCAGTATTTT. Translated: CASSLAPGLAGDTQYF. Full variable domain (missing parts from reference TRBV7-8 and TRBJ2-3): GAGVSQSPRYKVAKRGQDVALRCDPISGHVSLFWYQQALGQGPEFLTYFQNEAQLDKSGLPSDRFFAERPEGSVSTLKIQRTQQEDSAVYLCASSLAPGLAGDTQYFGPGTRLTVL.

This clonotype was seen more than once but under ten times. The rearrangement joins TRBV6-2 or TRBV6-3 to TRBJ2-7; a weak D match, TRBD1 (5 bases). CDR1 and CDR2 (germline): MNHEY, SVGEGT. V lost 1 base, J lost 2 bases, and 9 bases lay in between. The CDR3 covers 14 residues. The CDR3 nucleotides read TGTGCCAGCAGTTACTGGCAGGGTCCCTACGAGCAGTACTTC. This encodes CASSYWQGPYEQYF.

This CDR3 is CASRYRGQGSFYEQYF. Written as DNA, the CDR3 is TGTGCCAGCAGGTACAGGGGACAGGGGAGTTTCTACGAGCAGTACTTC. V gene TRBV6-2 or TRBV6-3 combines with J gene TRBJ2-7; TRBD1 aligns across 10 bases. The CDR3 consists of 16 residues. Trimming at V came to 6 bases and at J to 3 bases, leaving 11 bases not matched to a gene. The germline V gene encodes CDR1 MNHEY and CDR2 SVGEGT.

In this sample, this clonotype turned up a few times. The chain uses TRBV6-5 and TRBJ2-7, with TRBD2 matching over 9 bases. The CDR3 covers 15 residues. V gave up 0 bases and J gave up 3 bases; unmatched junction bases: 3. Germline assignment: CDR1 MNHEY and CDR2 SVGAGI. The CDR3 reads CASSYSSSGGYEQYF. CDR3 nucleotides: TGTGCCAGCAGTTACTCGAGTAGCGGGGGCTACGAGCAGTACTTC.

The gene calls are TRBV29-1 and TRBJ2-1, with 8 bases fitting TRBD2. Trimming at V came to 1 base and at J to 3 bases, leaving 8 bases not matched to a gene. CDR3 length: 16 amino acids. CDR1 and CDR2 (germline): SQVTM, ANQGSEA. The CDR3 region has the DNA TGCAGCGTTGAAGGGTGGGTAGCGGGAAACTACAATGAGCAGTTCTTC. The encoded protein is CSVEGWVAGNYNEQFF.

This clonotype was observed a handful of times. This chain uses TRBV20-1 with TRBJ2-7; TRBD1 aligns across 9 bases. J was trimmed by 2 bases and V by 4 bases; bases with no gene match: 6. Germline CDR1 is DFQATT and CDR2 is SNEGSKA (reference sequence). The CDR3 extends over 14 amino acids. CDR3 sequence (DNA): TGCAGTGCTACTCCGGGACAGGGCCCCTACGAGCAGTACTTC. Its protein product is CSATPGQGPYEQYF.

Concerning this clonotype itself: Possible read error: a much larger clone is one base away. CDR3 DNA: TGTACCAGCAGCCAAGGGAGCCAACGGGAAAAACTGTTTTTT. Its protein product is CTSSQGSQREKLFF. The V and J genes are TRBV4-2 and TRBJ1-4; no reliable D call. CDR3 length: 14 amino acids. Germline assignment: CDR1 LGHNA and CDR2 YNFKEQ.

This clonotype was observed a handful of times. V usage is TRBV20-1 and J usage is TRBJ2-1; TRBD2 matches 12 bases. CDR1 is DFQATT, CDR2 SNEGSKA, per germline (reference sequence). V shed 6 bases, J shed 6 bases, and the junction held 9 bases outside the gene matches. The CDR3 sequence is 15 residues long. CDR3: CSAEGASGRVNEQFF. CDR3 DNA sequence: TGCAGTGCCGAGGGGGCTAGCGGGAGGGTCAATGAGCAGTTCTTC.

The chain is built from TRBV20-1 and TRBJ2-3; TRBD2 aligns across 7 bases. Germline CDR1 and CDR2: DFQATT and SNEGSKA (reference sequence). The J segment lost 2 bases and the V segment lost 6 bases, leaving 8 bases of the junction unmatched. CDR3 size: 14 residues. CDR3 loop: CSAGAGRVTDTQYF. The CDR3 nucleotides read TGCAGTGCGGGAGCGGGACGCGTCACAGATACGCAGTATTTT.

The J gene is TRBJ2-3, the V gene TRBV2, with D perhaps assigned TRBD1 or TRBD2 (5 bases each). The CDR3 length is 14 residues. Deletions cut 7 bases from V and 7 bases from J, with 18 bases between. The germline V gene has CDR1 SNHLY and CDR2 FYNNEI. The CDR3 nucleotides are TGTGCCAGCAAAGTGCTGGGGGAGACGAATACGCAGTATTTT. Protein sequence: CASKVLGETNTQYF. The full variable domain, its missing parts supplied by reference TRBV2 and TRBJ2-3, is EPEVTQTPSHQVTQMGQEVILRCVPISNHLYFYWYRQILGQKVEFLVSFYNNEISEKSEIFDDQFSVERPDGSNFTLKIRSTKLEDSAMYFCASKVLGETNTQYFGPGTRLTVL.

This clonotype was seen a single time. V is TRBV3-1 and J is TRBJ1-2, with D possibly matching TRBD1 (5 bases). This CDR3 region has 15 residues. From germline, CDR1 is LGHDT and CDR2 YNNKEL (reference sequence). V dropped 3 bases and J dropped 8 bases, with 19 bases sitting between them. The chain's CDR3 is CASSQSLRRTLGYTF. The CDR3 coding sequence is TGTGCCAGCAGCCAGTCCCTACGTCGGACATTAGGCTACACCTTC.

The rearrangement links TRBV15 to TRBJ2-2, with 7 bases aligning to TRBD1. This CDR3 has 16 amino acids. Germline assignment: CDR1 LNHNV and CDR2 YYDKDF (reference sequence). V was pared by 2 bases and J by 0 bases, with 3 bases of the junction left unmatched. CDR3 protein: CATSRNTGANTGELFF. As DNA, the CDR3 is TGTGCCACCAGCAGAAATACAGGGGCGAACACCGGGGAGCTGTTTTTT.

This clonotype was seen only a few times. The chain recombines TRBV10-3 with TRBJ2-1, with no clear D. The V end was cut by 6 bases, the J end by 9 bases, with 15 bases between. CDR1 and CDR2 (germline): ENHRY, SYGVKD. This CDR3 contains 13 residues. This chain's CDR3 is CAIRDNSGGEQFF. For the CDR3, the DNA is TGTGCCATCAGGGATAATTCGGGCGGTGAGCAGTTCTTC.

The rearrangement uses TRBV5-7 and TRBJ1-5; the D is unclear. TRBV5-7 is given ORF status, its function remaining uncertain. The CDR3 runs 14 residues. V gave up 2 bases and J gave up 3 bases, with 9 bases separating them. In nucleotides, the CDR3 is TGTGCCAGCAGCTTTGGCGGGGACAATCAGCCCCAGCATTTT. It encodes CASSFGGDNQPQHF.